Given below is one T cell receptor (beta chain) in context. The record originates from a study of blood T cell repertoires in COVID-19. The data were produced by immunoSEQ multiplex PCR, yet TCRdb's version contains in-frame clones alone and is incomplete. The sample carries 140,000 or so clones, 84% recorded once. With 1 base removed from V and 3 bases from J, the gap between germline ends came to 6 bases. From germline, CDR1 is MDHEN and CDR2 SYDVKM. This CDR3 has 13 amino acids. The sequence derives from a woman aged 18-35 years who had been exposed to COVID-19. Sequencing was done on a sample of PBMCs or T cells enriched from blood (not recorded which). The V call is TRBV28, the J call TRBJ1-1; no clear D gene. The DNA for the CDR3 is TGTGCCAGCAGTTTATATACGGACACTGAAGCTTTCTTT. Translating it yields CASSLYTDTEAFF.